This T cell receptor (beta chain) originates from a study of radiation and T cells in renal cell carcinoma. This table comes from immunoSEQ multiplex PCR, and its TCRdb copy is limited to in-frame clones, with some not included. Here the sample spans approximately 150,000 clones, over 80% being singletons. This CDR3 is built from 16 residues. V was trimmed by 0 bases and J by 5 bases, leaving 17 bases between them. The germline V gene encodes CDR1 WNHNN and CDR2 SYGVQD (reference sequence). Time point described: baseline pretreatment blood. Treatment denoted: 15 Gy SBRT to primary tumor, nephrectomy 4 weeks later.

The J gene is TRBJ2-7, the V gene TRBV10-1, with a possible D match to TRBD2 (7 bases). Sequences were derived from blood, sampled from a patient whose treatment included radiotherapy and nephrectomy. The receptor's source is a woman aged 50 to 65 with renal cell carcinoma. CDR3 nucleotides: TGCGCCAGCAGTGAGTCGACGGGGGGCCTACGGGACGAGCAGTACTTC. This sequence encodes CASSESTGGLRDEQYF.